The next 25 T cell receptor beta chains were all read from a single sample in a study of vaccination and CD4 T cells after COVID-19 (dated by TCRdb to between 2021 and 2022). This sample's treatment or condition label indicates: approximately 9-day PBMC culture with coronavirus spike peptide pools or control peptides (ViraFEST assay). The library was produced with PCR. Sequencing was carried out with an Illumina iSeq 100. TCR sequencing of DNA from cultured CD4+ T cells used the Oncomine TCR Beta short-read assay at the Johns Hopkins FTIC core. TCRdb reprocessed the public reads (quality trimming at Q25 with fastp, clone calling with MiXCR) and kept in-frame beta chains. Each record represents a unique CDR3 protein, reported with the most common genes and DNA among its rows. A total of some 10,000 distinct CDR3 sequences appear in this sample, approximately 60% of them only once. In total, the top ten clones hold about a sixth of the sample.

No antigen is known for these receptors. The specimen was CD4+ T cells from blood, cultured in vitro. All receptors come from a human donor who had recovered from COVID-19.

The chain's CDR3 is CASSLKVSGQGVDGYTF. CDR3 sequence (DNA): TGTGCCAGCAGTTTGAAAGTTTCGGGACAGGGAGTTGATGGCTACACCTTC. The genes are TRBV28 and TRBJ1-2, with 9 bases that match TRBD1. This CDR3 spans 17 amino acids. CDR1 is MDHEN and CDR2 is SYDVKM in the germline V gene. The J segment lost 6 bases and the V segment lost 3 bases, leaving 14 bases of the junction unmatched.

This chain connects TRBV5-1 to TRBJ2-4; no reliable D call. Deletions cut 4 bases from V and 1 base from J, with 15 bases between. Germline V CDR1 and CDR2: SGHRS, YFSETQ. This CDR3 has 16 amino acids. DNA of the CDR3: TGCGCCAGCAGCGCTTGGGTTGATAGGGCCAAAAACATTCAGTACTTC. Its protein is CASSAWVDRAKNIQYF.

This clonotype was seen more than once but under ten times. CDR3 bases: TGTGCCAGCAGCTTAGGCGCCTCGAGGACCGGGGAGCTGTTTTTT. This encodes CASSLGASRTGELFF. V and J are TRBV7-2 and TRBJ2-2; D is uncertain. Germline CDR1 reads SGHTA; CDR2 reads FQGNSA. V lost 1 base and J 5 bases, leaving 11 bases between the germline ends. The CDR3 sequence is 15 residues long.

This clonotype was observed a few times. The chain joins TRBV24-1 to TRBJ2-5; 9 bases line up with TRBD1. The germline V gene encodes CDR1 KGHDR and CDR2 SFDVKD. After removal of 5 bases from V and 5 bases from J, the junction contained 8 bases not matched to a gene. This CDR3 has 15 residues. The CDR3 loop reads CATSAPGQGRETQYF. CDR3 bases: TGTGCCACCAGTGCACCGGGACAGGGAAGGGAGACCCAGTACTTC.

V is TRBV30 and J is TRBJ2-3; 13 bases fit TRBD2. V lost 1 base to trimming and J lost 2 bases; unmatched junction nucleotides: 12. CDR1 GTSNPN and CDR2 SVGIG come from the germline V gene (reference sequence). The CDR3 is made up of 19 amino acids. For the CDR3, the DNA is TGTGCCTGGAGTGGACTAGCGGGGGGCCCCTTTCTTTACACAGATACGCAGTATTTT. This gives the protein CAWSGLAGGPFLYTDTQYF.

This clonotype was seen more than once but under ten times. The chain recombines TRBV7-2 with TRBJ2-2; 8 nucleotides match TRBD1. This CDR3 comprises 18 residues. Germline trimming cut 5 bases from V and 1 base from J; bases unmatched to any gene: 12. The V gene's germline CDR1 is SGHTA and CDR2 FQGNSA. The CDR3, as DNA: TGTGCCAGCAGCGGGGGGACTCGGACAGGGTGGAACACCGGGGAGCTGTTTTTT. This codes for CASSGGTRTGWNTGELFF.

CDR3 nucleotides: TGTGCCAGCAGACCACTAAACCGGGACAGGAGCTCCTATAATTCACCCCTCCACTTT. This sequence encodes CASRPLNRDRSSYNSPLHF. The chain is built from TRBV6-1 and TRBJ1-6; the match to TRBD1 covers 8 bases. The CDR3 is 19 residues long. The germline CDR1 and CDR2 sequences are MNHNS and SASEGT. The V and J ends lost 6 bases and 0 bases, in that order; junction bases with no gene match: 13.

The chain joins TRBV6-1 to TRBJ2-7, with 7 bases that match TRBD1. In germline, CDR1 is MNHNS, CDR2 SASEGT. The length of the CDR3 is 14 residues. After removal of 9 bases from V and 6 bases from J, the junction contained 14 bases not matched to a gene. The CDR3 region has the DNA TGTGCCAGTAACATAAAGATGACAGGGTCCGAGCAGTACTTC. The encoded protein is CASNIKMTGSEQYF.

The table lists this clonotype with a few counts. The chain is built from TRBV30 and TRBJ1-2, with 7 bases lining up with TRBD1. This CDR3 contains 14 residues. V lost 3 bases to trimming and J lost 3 bases; unmatched junction nucleotides: 7. CDR1 and CDR2 from the germline V gene are GTSNPN and SVGIG (reference sequence). Here the CDR3 reads CAWRYRGGHYGYTF. The CDR3 DNA is TGTGCCTGGAGATACAGGGGCGGGCACTATGGCTACACCTTC.

The sample holds one count of this clonotype. The chain links TRBV19 to TRBJ1-2; 9 bases are a match to TRBD1. This CDR3 is built from 14 residues. Losses at the gene ends were 6 bases for V and 6 bases for J; bases not matched to a gene: 8. CDR1 is LNHDA and CDR2 is SQIVND in the germline V gene (reference sequence). CDR3 sequence (DNA): TGTGCCAGTAGCGAGGACAGGGGATGGGATGGCTACACCTTC. Its protein is CASSEDRGWDGYTF.

This sequence joins TRBV21-1 and TRBJ2-3; no check of the table's D call, TRBD1, against the DNA was made. TRBV21-1 constitutes a pseudogene. The CDR3 has 16 amino acids. The CDR3 DNA reads as TGTGCCAGCAGCAAAGAGGTCAGGGGGTCCACAGATACGCAGTATTTT. It encodes CASSKEVRGSTDTQYF.

The chain recombines TRBV11-3 with TRBJ2-1; tentatively, D is TRBD2 (7 bases). The V end was cut by 11 bases, the J end by 2 bases, with 13 bases between. Germline CDR1 SGHNT, CDR2 YENEEA. This CDR3 contains 13 residues. DNA for the CDR3: TGTGCCTCCGGGGGGCTCGCCTACAATGAGCAGTTCTTC. Translation: CASGGLAYNEQFF.

This clonotype was seen a handful of times. This chain connects TRBV19 to TRBJ1-2, with TRBD1 matching over 9 bases. This CDR3 region has 14 residues. J was trimmed by 5 bases and V by 4 bases; bases with no gene match: 5. CDR1 LNHDA and CDR2 SQIVND come from the germline V gene (reference sequence). The chain's CDR3 is CASSTRDRVYGYTF. In nucleotides, the CDR3 is TGTGCCAGTAGTACCCGGGACAGGGTATATGGCTACACCTTC.

With respect to this clonotype: A read error may produce the germline difference seen at one junction end. This rearrangement joins TRBV10-3 to TRBJ2-7; D might be TRBD1 or TRBD2, each matching 7 bases. The CDR3 contains 12 residues. Germline values: CDR1 ENHRY, CDR2 SYGVKD. CDR3 in amino acids: CALSSQGGEQYF. CDR3 bases: TGTGCCCTCAGTAGCCAGGGGGGGGAGCAGTACTTC.

The gene calls are TRBV7-2 and TRBJ1-1; no reliable D call. From germline, CDR1 is SGHTA and CDR2 FQGNSA. V was pared by 5 bases and J by 5 bases, with 15 bases between. CDR3 size: 14 residues. CDR3 coding DNA: TGTGCCAGCAGCCAAATCCTACAGAGAACTGAAGCTTTCTTT. Its protein is CASSQILQRTEAFF.

The chain combines TRBV7-2 with TRBJ2-5; 8 bases fit TRBD1. CDR1 and CDR2 from the germline V gene are SGHTA and FQGNSA. This CDR3 region has 14 residues. V shed 4 bases and J 5 bases; nucleotides not matched to a gene: 6. The CDR3 sequence: CASSSGQGRETQYF. Here the CDR3 DNA reads TGTGCCAGCAGCTCAGGACAGGGCCGGGAGACCCAGTACTTC.

The chain links TRBV20-1 to TRBJ1-3, with D tentatively TRBD1 (6 bases). This CDR3 has 14 residues. V was shortened by 2 bases and J by 4 bases, with 12 bases between the two germline ends. Germline V gene data show CDR1 as DFQATT and CDR2 as SNEGSKA (reference sequence). CDR3 in DNA: TGCAGTGCTAGAACTCAGGGGTACGGAAACACCATATATTTT. Translated: CSARTQGYGNTIYF.

The gene calls are TRBV6-1 and TRBJ2-7; the D is unclear. The CDR3 has 14 residues. The germline V gene encodes CDR1 MNHNS and CDR2 SASEGT. Trimming removed 2 bases from V and 0 bases from J, with 8 bases in between. In DNA, the CDR3 is TGTGCCAGCAGTGAACGCCCCAGCTCCTACGAGCAGTACTTC. Its translation: CASSERPSSYEQYF.

The chain couples TRBV20-1 to TRBJ2-7, with 8 bases lining up with TRBD2. CDR1 DFQATT and CDR2 SNEGSKA come from the germline V gene (reference sequence). This CDR3 has 11 residues. V lost 5 bases, J lost 5 bases, and 2 bases stayed unmatched. The CDR3 nucleotides are TGCAGTGCTCCGGGGGGGAACGAGCAGTACTTC. Its translation: CSAPGGNEQYF.

V gene TRBV28 combines with J gene TRBJ2-7; D is unclear. Germline V CDR1 and CDR2: MDHEN, SYDVKM. This CDR3 comprises 14 residues. Trimming removed 1 base from V and 6 bases from J, with 13 bases in between. The CDR3: CASSLSPVPPEQYF. CDR3 sequence (DNA): TGTGCCAGCAGTTTATCTCCGGTCCCCCCCGAGCAGTACTTC.

There are a few counts of this clonotype. The chain links TRBV15 to TRBJ1-2; no firm D call. With 3 bases removed from V and 4 bases from J, the gap between germline ends came to 12 bases. The CDR3 totals 14 residues. Germline V gene lookup returns CDR1 LNHNV and CDR2 YYDKDF (reference sequence). The CDR3 loop reads CATSRDRRVYGYTF. The CDR3, as DNA: TGTGCCACCAGCAGGGACCGTAGGGTCTATGGCTACACCTTC.

The chain employs TRBV10-3 and TRBJ2-5; D might be TRBD2 (7 bases). CDR1 and CDR2 from the germline V gene are ENHRY and SYGVKD. V was shortened by 10 bases and J by 5 bases, with 17 bases between the two germline ends. CDR3 length: 13 amino acids. The CDR3 region is CANQAGRGETQYF. In DNA, the CDR3 is TGTGCCAACCAAGCGGGAAGGGGGGAGACCCAGTACTTC.

This clonotype was seen more than once but under ten times. V is TRBV7-9 and J is TRBJ2-7; 7 nucleotides match TRBD1. The V gene end was trimmed by 2 bases and the J gene end by 3 bases; junction bases not matched to a gene: 7. CDR1 is SEHNR and CDR2 is FQNEAQ in the germline V gene (reference sequence). The CDR3 has 15 residues. The chain's CDR3 is CASSLPGQRGYEQYF. Here the CDR3 DNA reads TGTGCCAGCAGCTTACCGGGACAGAGGGGCTACGAGCAGTACTTC.

Comments on this clonotype: This may stem from a read error, because a much larger clone lies one nucleotide away. V gene TRBV27 combines with J gene TRBJ1-1; D is possibly TRBD1 (5 bases). This CDR3 spans 13 amino acids. Germline CDR1 MNHEY, CDR2 SMNVEV (reference sequence). CDR3 sequence (DNA): TGTGCCAGCAGTTTATTCAGGGCCACTCAAGCTTTCTTT. Translated: CASSLFRATQAFF.

The chain carries TRBV20-1 and TRBJ1-2; 8 positions agree with TRBD1. V dropped 4 bases and J dropped 4; count of bases not matched to a gene: 5. Germline lookup yields CDR1 DFQATT and CDR2 SNEGSKA (reference sequence). The CDR3 has 13 residues. CDR3 region: CSAIQGAGYGYTF. The CDR3, as DNA: TGCAGTGCTATCCAGGGGGCAGGCTATGGCTACACCTTC.